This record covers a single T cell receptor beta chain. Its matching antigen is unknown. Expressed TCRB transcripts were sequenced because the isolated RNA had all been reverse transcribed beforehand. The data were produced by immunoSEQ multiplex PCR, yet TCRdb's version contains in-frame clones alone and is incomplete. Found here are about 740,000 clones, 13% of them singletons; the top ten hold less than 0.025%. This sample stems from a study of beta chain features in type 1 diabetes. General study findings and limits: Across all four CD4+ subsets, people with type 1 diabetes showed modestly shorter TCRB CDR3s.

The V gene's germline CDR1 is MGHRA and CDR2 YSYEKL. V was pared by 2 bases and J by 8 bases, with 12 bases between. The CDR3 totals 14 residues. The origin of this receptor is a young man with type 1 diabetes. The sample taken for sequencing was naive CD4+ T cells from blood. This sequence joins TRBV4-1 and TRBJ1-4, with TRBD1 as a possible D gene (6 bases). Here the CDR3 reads CASSQIGQSEKLFF. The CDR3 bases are TGCGCCAGCAGCCAAATAGGACAGAGCGAAAAACTGTTTTTT.